This T cell receptor beta chain was identified in a study of vaccination effects on CD4 cells after COVID-19. CD4+ T cells specific for antigen were expanded with viral peptide pools by the ViraFEST assay before sequencing. When less than 12 days of culture had elapsed, CD4+ T cells were isolated. None of these healthy vaccinees had been infected with SARS-CoV-2 before vaccination. A half-volume exchange with IL-2 medium occurred on days 3 and 7. To note about this clone: Its specificity is unknown.

V lost 1 base, J lost 3 bases, and 19 bases lay in between. Looked up from germline, CDR1 is LGHNA and CDR2 is YSLEER. CDR3 length: 17 amino acids. Study-wide points: In healthy vaccinees, only 1 of 255 vaccine-induced clones cross-reacted with common cold coronaviruses. In the late period after vaccination, infection- and vaccine-induced clones contracted markedly.

Only in-frame clones appear in the TCRdb table, and some are missing; sequencing was by immunoSEQ multiplex PCR. Of about 41,000 clones in the sample, roughly 70% were seen once. Sequenced material: CD4+ T cells from PBMCs cultured with HCoV-OC43 spike peptides, taken before COVID-19 vaccination. The subset is: HCoV-OC43 spike overlapping peptide pool stimulation. The chain combines TRBV4-3 with TRBJ2-7; D possibly matches TRBD1 or TRBD2 (6 bases each). This clonotype was sampled from a human donor who received a COVID-19 vaccine. CDR3: CASSQGRGSGTSYEQYF. As DNA, the CDR3 is TGCGCCAGCAGCCAAGGGAGGGGGTCGGGGACAAGCTACGAGCAGTACTTC.